This T cell receptor (beta chain) was profiled in a study of shared clonotypes between healthy human individuals. Sequencing was performed with immunoSEQ multiplex PCR; in TCRdb, only in-frame clones are kept and a portion is missing. The sample includes around 480,000 clones, about 75% of them seen just once. The CDR3 has 14 amino acids. Germline values: CDR1 MDHEN, CDR2 SYDVKM. Losses at the gene ends were 3 bases for V and 7 bases for J; bases not matched to a gene: 3. Sequenced sample: PBMCs. The V gene is TRBV28, the J gene TRBJ1-6, with TRBD1 matching 7 bases. The source of this sequence is a woman aged 40 to 55 in good health. Some clones in this sample may be carry-over from other donors' samples. CDR3 in DNA: TGTGCCAGCAGTTTCCGGGACAGCAATTCACCCCTCCACTTT. It encodes CASSFRDSNSPLHF.